Listed here are 13 T cell receptor beta chains from one sample, sequenced in a study of graft-versus-host responses after intestinal transplantation. Only in-frame clones appear in the TCRdb table, and some are missing; sequencing was by immunoSEQ multiplex PCR. Here the sample spans around 40,000 clones, approximately 94% being singletons. Their target antigens are unknown. The input for sequencing was unstimulated CD4+ T cells sorted from spleen or lymph node cells, taken before transplant. The source is a human donor who was the organ donor for an intestinal transplant.

The genes are TRBV6-1 and TRBJ1-4, with 8 bases fitting TRBD1. This CDR3 has 14 amino acids. CDR1 MNHNS and CDR2 SASEGT come from the germline V gene. The V and J ends lost 4 bases and 8 bases, in that order; junction bases with no gene match: 6. The CDR3 region has the DNA TGTGCCAGCAGTGCATTACAGGGGGGCGAAAAACTGTTTTTT. Translated, it gives CASSALQGGEKLFF.

The chain's CDR3 is CASRTVYQETQYF. The CDR3 DNA follows: TGTGCCAGCAGGACGGTGTACCAAGAGACCCAGTACTTC. This sequence joins TRBV5-6 and TRBJ2-5, with D uncertain. Germline loops: CDR1 SGHDT, CDR2 YYEEEE. Trimming pared 5 bases from V and 0 bases from J, leaving 8 bases between. This CDR3 region has 13 residues.

The chain uses TRBV28 and TRBJ1-2; the match to TRBD1 covers 8 bases. The length of the CDR3 is 14 residues. Germline V lookup: CDR1 MDHEN, CDR2 SYDVKM. With 5 bases clipped from V and 3 bases from J, the junction kept 5 bases outside the gene matches. DNA of the CDR3: TGTGCCAGCAGTCCCCCACAGGGGGACTATGGCTACACCTTC. Its protein product is CASSPPQGDYGYTF.

With regard to this clone: The junction departs from the called germline gene at one end, perhaps through a read error. V gene TRBV20-1 combines with J gene TRBJ2-7; D is tentatively TRBD1 or TRBD2 (5 bases each). Germline V gives CDR1 DFQATT, CDR2 SNEGSKA (reference sequence). The CDR3 is 10 residues long. In DNA, the CDR3 is TGCAGTGCTATACCGGGACCCATCCACTTC. It is translated as CSAIPGPIHF.

This clone was detected only a few times. The rearrangement links TRBV6-4 to TRBJ2-7; D unclear. The CDR3 runs to 14 residues. Looked up from germline, CDR1 is MRHNA and CDR2 is SNTAGT. Deletions cut 3 bases from V and 4 bases from J, with 13 bases between. CDR3 amino acids: CASSESFGQYEQYF. In nucleotides, the CDR3 is TGTGCCAGCAGTGAATCGTTCGGGCAATACGAGCAGTACTTC.

The chain recombines TRBV11-3 with TRBJ1-1; D is unclear. This CDR3 has 13 residues. V lost 6 bases, J lost 5 bases, and 13 bases lay in between. CDR1 and CDR2 (germline): SGHNT, YENEEA. The CDR3 DNA reads TGTGCCAGCAGGTTTGAGGTGAGGACTGAAGCTTTCTTT. This sequence encodes CASRFEVRTEAFF.

The chain has TRBV6-6 and TRBJ2-7; D may be TRBD2 (5 bases). Germline assignment: CDR1 MNHNY and CDR2 SVGAGI (reference sequence). The ends were cut back, 8 bases at V and 3 bases at J, with 20 bases in the middle. CDR3 length: 15 residues. The CDR3 DNA follows: TGTGCCAGCTCACGGCGGGTTAAAGATTTCTACGAGCAGTACTTC. This sequence encodes CASSRRVKDFYEQYF.

The chain has TRBV10-1 and TRBJ1-6; no reliable D call. Germline CDR1 and CDR2: WNHNN and SYGVQD (reference sequence). The length of the CDR3 is 17 residues. The V gene lost 0 bases and the J gene lost 9 bases, with 18 bases spanning the gap. The CDR3 is CASSESISTVVCSPLHF. The CDR3, as DNA: TGCGCCAGCAGTGAGTCGATTTCGACGGTTGTGTGTTCACCCCTCCACTTT.

The chain has TRBV6-5 and TRBJ2-7; D remains ambiguous. Trimming left V 6 bases short and J 0 bases short, with 12 bases between. Germline CDR1 is MNHEY and CDR2 is SVGAGI. The CDR3 runs 14 residues. For the CDR3, the DNA is TGTGCCAGCAGCCCTTCAAGGGACTCCTACGAGCAGTACTTC. Its translation is CASSPSRDSYEQYF.

This chain uses TRBV2 with TRBJ2-3; D possibly corresponds to TRBD1 (5 bases). The CDR3 totals 13 residues. Trimming pared 6 bases from V and 2 bases from J, leaving 9 bases between. Germline CDR1 SNHLY, CDR2 FYNNEI. In DNA, the CDR3 is TGTGCCAGCAGCGCGGACAACACAGATACGCAGTATTTT. Translating it yields CASSADNTDTQYF. Filled out from reference TRBV2 and TRBJ2-3, the complete variable domain reads EPEVTQTPSHQVTQMGQEVILRCVPISNHLYFYWYRQILGQKVEFLVSFYNNEISEKSEIFDDQFSVERPDGSNFTLKIRSTKLEDSAMYFCASSADNTDTQYFGPGTRLTVL.

The chain carries TRBV30 and TRBJ2-5, with 7 bases fitting TRBD2. The CDR3 runs 13 residues. The V gene's germline CDR1 is GTSNPN and CDR2 SVGIG (reference sequence). J was trimmed by 4 bases and V by 5 bases; bases with no gene match: 7. CDR3 coding DNA: TGTGCCTGGGGGCGAGGGAGGGCAGAGACCCAGTACTTC. Residues: CAWGRGRAETQYF.

The chain carries TRBV19 and TRBJ1-4; D remains unclear. Germline V CDR1 and CDR2: LNHDA, SQIVND (reference sequence). V lost 3 bases, J lost 14 bases, and 16 bases lay in between. The CDR3 extends over 13 amino acids. This CDR3 reads CASSIGFRRILFF. DNA of the CDR3: TGTGCCAGTAGTATTGGATTTCGGAGAATCCTGTTTTTT. Full variable domain (missing parts from reference TRBV19 and TRBJ1-4): DGGITQSPKYLFRKEGQNVTLSCEQNLNHDAMYWYRQDPGQGLRLIYYSQIVNDFQKGDIAEGYSVSREKKESFPLTVTSAQKNPTAFYLCASSIGFRRILFFGSGTQLSVL.

The chain employs TRBV7-2 and TRBJ2-7; D is ambiguous. From germline, CDR1 is SGHTA and CDR2 FQGNSA. This CDR3 contains 13 residues. Trimming removed 1 base at V and 3 bases at J, with 7 bases between. Written as DNA, the CDR3 is TGTGCCAGCAGCTTAGGTTCACTCTACGAGCAGTACTTC. It is translated as CASSLGSLYEQYF.